This T cell receptor (beta chain) was observed in a study of Graves' ophthalmopathy and Graves' hyperthyroidism. Ten or more counts support this clonotype. The CDR3 has 15 amino acids. CDR1 and CDR2 (germline): KGHDR, SFDVKD. The J segment lost 7 bases and the V segment lost 4 bases, leaving 10 bases of the junction unmatched. PBMCs came from 10 ml of fresh peripheral blood. TCR beta CDR3 amplification used RNA transcripts. RT-PCR with HTBI primers came first, then second-round multiplex PCR. TCRdb used MiXCR to reprocess the multiplex PCR reads, holding one entry per CDR3 protein. Altogether 500,000 to 800,000 distinct CDR3 sequences are present, about 38% being singletons, with the ten largest covering more than 2.5%.

The sequenced sample consisted of peripheral blood. The sequence was obtained from an adult man with Graves' ophthalmopathy. The chain couples TRBV24-1 to TRBJ2-7; 9 bases are a match to TRBD2. This chain's CDR3 is CATSDRRKSGGEQYF. As DNA, the CDR3 is TGTGCCACCAGTGACCGGCGTAAAAGCGGGGGGGAGCAGTACTTC.